This note documents a single T cell receptor beta chain sequence. The antigen is undetermined. The sample belongs to a study of cytomegalovirus exposure and HLA in healthy donors. The study, taken as a whole, reports: Presence/absence analyses rested on an assumption that sequencing depth was roughly uniform across donors. The HLA-A and HLA-B alleles of most subjects were reportedly predicted accurately from TCR beta sequences. More clonal expansion characterized HLA-associated TCR beta chains than equally common others in a later analysis.

The PCR was carried out with 60 Vbeta primers and 13 Jbeta primers. Sequencing used immunoSEQ multiplex PCR; TCRdb keeps in-frame clones, though not all of them. This sample has under 200,000 clones, with around 80% found just once. This CDR3 comprises 15 residues. Germline assignment: CDR1 MNHEY and CDR2 SMNVEV (reference sequence). Trimming cost V 2 bases and J 5 bases; bases outside gene matches: 7. Sequencing was carried out using PBMCs. This sequence joins TRBV27 and TRBJ2-5; TRBD2 agrees at 8 bases. This sequence was found in a male donor in good health and CMV-seronegative. CDR3 coding DNA: TGTGCCAGCAGTTTAGTGGCTAGCGGGTTTGAGACCCAGTACTTC. Encoded protein: CASSLVASGFETQYF.